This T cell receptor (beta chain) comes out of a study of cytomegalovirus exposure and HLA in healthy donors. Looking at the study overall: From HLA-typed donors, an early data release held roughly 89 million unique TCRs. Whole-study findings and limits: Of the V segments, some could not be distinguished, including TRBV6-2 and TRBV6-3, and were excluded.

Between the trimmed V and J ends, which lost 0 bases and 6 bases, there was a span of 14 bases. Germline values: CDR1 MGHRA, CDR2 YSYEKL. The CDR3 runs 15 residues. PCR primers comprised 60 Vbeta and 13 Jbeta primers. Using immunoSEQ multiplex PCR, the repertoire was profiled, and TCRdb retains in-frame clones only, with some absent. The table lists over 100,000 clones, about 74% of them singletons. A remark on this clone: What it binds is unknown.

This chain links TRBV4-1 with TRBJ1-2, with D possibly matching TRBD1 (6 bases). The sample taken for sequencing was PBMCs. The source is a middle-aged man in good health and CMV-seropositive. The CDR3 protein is CASSQDLAGDDGYTF. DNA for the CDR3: TGCGCCAGCAGCCAAGATCTTGCAGGGGATGATGGCTACACCTTC.